What follows are 13 T cell receptor beta chains derived from one specimen sequenced in a study of blood T cell repertoires in COVID-19. The repertoire was sequenced with immunoSEQ multiplex PCR; TCRdb's copy has only in-frame clones and lacks some. The data contain 50,000 to 60,000 clones, around 81% of them seen just once; the ten biggest clones take up around a quarter. Sequencing used peripheral blood. The receptors stem from a woman aged 80 or over with COVID-19, enrolled during active disease.

V gene TRBV9 combines with J gene TRBJ2-1; TRBD2 agrees at 13 bases. J was trimmed by 1 base and V by 3 bases; bases with no gene match: 10. Germline V gene sequence: CDR1 SGDLS, CDR2 YYNGEE. The CDR3 consists of 19 residues. The CDR3 DNA sequence: TGTGCCAGCAGCGCCCGACTAGCGGGAGGCCTCTGGTCCTACAATGAGCAGTTCTTC. As protein: CASSARLAGGLWSYNEQFF.

This clone was observed once. The rearrangement uses TRBV5-4 and TRBJ2-7; perhaps TRBD1 as D (5 bases). V lost 2 bases to trimming and J lost 2 bases, with 8 bases between them. This CDR3 has 13 residues. Germline V gene lookup returns CDR1 SGHNT and CDR2 YYREEE (reference sequence). In DNA, the CDR3 is TGTGCCAGCAGCTTCCCAGGGACCTACGAGCAGTACTTC. The encoded protein is CASSFPGTYEQYF. The variable domain in full, completed from reference TRBV5-4 and TRBJ2-7, reads ETGVTQSPTHLIKTRGQQVTLRCSSQSGHNTVSWYQQALGQGPQFIFQYYREEENGRGNFPPRFSGLQFPNYSSELNVNALELDDSALYLCASSFPGTYEQYFGPGTRLTVT.

This chain joins TRBV6-6 and TRBJ1-2, with TRBD1 matching over 9 bases. Germline V gene sequence: CDR1 MNHNY, CDR2 SVGAGI (reference sequence). CDR3 length: 20 amino acids. The V and J ends lost 6 bases and 4 bases, in that order; junction bases with no gene match: 24. In DNA, the CDR3 is TGTGCCAGCAGCCCACAGGGAACATTGTGGGGACAGGGCACCCGCTATGGCTACACCTTC. Translated: CASSPQGTLWGQGTRYGYTF.

The chain recombines TRBV30 with TRBJ1-6; D is undetermined. CDR1 is GTSNPN and CDR2 is SVGIG in the germline V gene (reference sequence). Trimming removed 1 base at V and 7 bases at J, with 14 bases between. The CDR3 is made up of 15 amino acids. The CDR3 protein is CAWSGGGSRNSPLHF. For the CDR3, the DNA is TGTGCCTGGAGTGGAGGAGGCAGCCGGAATTCACCCCTCCACTTT.

This rearrangement joins TRBV4-1 to TRBJ1-1; 10 bases are shared with TRBD1. The V segment lost 1 base and the J segment 8 bases; nucleotides outside the gene matches: 13. This CDR3 has 17 amino acids. CDR1 is MGHRA and CDR2 is YSYEKL in the germline V gene. The CDR3 nucleotides are TGCGCCAGCAGCCAAGCCCGCCGGGGGACAGGGGATGACGAAGCTTTCTTT. As protein: CASSQARRGTGDDEAFF.

The rearrangement joins TRBV27 to TRBJ2-1, with D possibly being TRBD2 (7 bases). V was cut by 4 bases and J by 6 bases, with 19 bases left in between. Germline V gene sequence: CDR1 MNHEY, CDR2 SMNVEV (reference sequence). The CDR3 covers 16 residues. Here the CDR3 reads CASSSPRGPEGNEQFF. The DNA for the CDR3 is TGTGCCAGCAGTTCCCCGCGGGGGCCCGAGGGCAATGAGCAGTTCTTC.

The genes are TRBV24-1 and TRBJ2-2; D remains ambiguous. V shed 1 base and J shed 7 bases, with 12 bases lying between them. Germline CDR1 is KGHDR and CDR2 is SFDVKD. The CDR3 extends over 15 amino acids. The CDR3 DNA sequence: TGTGCCACCAGTGATTTAGCCAGCCTAGGCGGGGAGCTGTTTTTT. This sequence encodes CATSDLASLGGELFF.

This clone was found once. This chain links TRBV19 with TRBJ1-1; the match to TRBD1 covers 7 bases. CDR1 is LNHDA and CDR2 is SQIVND in the germline V gene (reference sequence). The CDR3 is 14 residues long. J lost 7 bases, V lost 6 bases, and 11 bases had no gene match. The DNA for the CDR3 is TGTGCCAGTAGAAAACGACAGGGCTTCTTTGAAGCTTTCTTT. It yields the protein CASRKRQGFFEAFF.

The chain joins TRBV5-1 to TRBJ1-5; 9 bases agree with TRBD1. This CDR3 region has 14 residues. Germline V gene sequence: CDR1 SGHRS, CDR2 YFSETQ. Trimming took 4 bases from V and 9 from J; bases not matched to a gene: 8. CDR3 region: CASSRDRGVGPQHF. DNA for the CDR3: TGCGCCAGCAGCAGAGACAGGGGGGTAGGGCCCCAGCATTTT.

The chain combines TRBV3-1 (or the pseudogene TRBV3-2) with TRBJ2-7, with 7 bases matching TRBD1. The CDR3 totals 14 residues. CDR1 is LGHDT and CDR2 is YNNKEL in the germline V gene (reference sequence). Losses at the gene ends were 3 bases for V and 3 bases for J; bases not matched to a gene: 5. The CDR3 loop reads CASSHPDRIYEQYF. The CDR3 region has the DNA TGTGCCAGCAGCCACCCGGACAGGATCTACGAGCAGTACTTC.

The chain is built from TRBV19 and TRBJ2-5; 7 positions match TRBD1. The germline CDR1 and CDR2 sequences are LNHDA and SQIVND (reference sequence). The trim removed 4 bases at V and 5 bases at J, leaving 4 bases unmatched. CDR3 length: 13 amino acids. CDR3 sequence: CASSRTGGETQYF. The CDR3 coding sequence is TGTGCCAGTAGTAGGACAGGTGGGGAGACCCAGTACTTC.

This rearrangement joins TRBV7-9 to TRBJ1-4, with 9 bases that match TRBD1. The junction had 7 bases not matched to a gene; V was cut back by 6 bases and J by 8 bases. Germline V gene lookup returns CDR1 SEHNR and CDR2 FQNEAQ (reference sequence). The CDR3 is made up of 14 amino acids. CDR3 region: CASRPQGAGEKLFF. CDR3 DNA sequence: TGTGCCAGCAGACCACAGGGGGCAGGCGAAAAACTGTTTTTT.

V gene TRBV19 combines with J gene TRBJ1-1, with TRBD1 as a possible D gene (6 bases). V was shortened by 5 bases and J by 5 bases, with 15 bases between the two germline ends. The germline V gene has CDR1 LNHDA and CDR2 SQIVND (reference sequence). The length of the CDR3 is 14 residues. The CDR3 region has the DNA TGTGCCAGTAGTGTTACAGGGTCCGTAACTGAAGCTTTCTTT. Protein: CASSVTGSVTEAFF. The complete variable domain, with remaining parts taken from reference TRBV19 and TRBJ1-1, reads DGGITQSPKYLFRKEGQNVTLSCEQNLNHDAMYWYRQDPGQGLRLIYYSQIVNDFQKGDIAEGYSVSREKKESFPLTVTSAQKNPTAFYLCASSVTGSVTEAFFGQGTRLTVV.